This T cell receptor beta chain was profiled in a study of blood T cell repertoires in COVID-19. On the study more broadly: Sites across the United States, Italy and Spain contributed samples from acute and convalescent COVID-19. PBMCs, B-cell-depleted T cells, or T cells provided the cDNA or gDNA that made up the material.

CDR1 is MDHEN and CDR2 is SYDVKM in the germline V gene. The CDR3 is made up of 15 amino acids. V gave up 5 bases and J gave up 2 bases; unmatched junction bases: 5. This clone turned up a few times. As processed by the authors: By means of reference gene primer amplification, nucleated cell counts were estimated. The assay was immunoSEQ multiplex PCR, and TCRdb's table has in-frame clones only and misses some. D and trimming come from the DNA, and the V and J calls and clone size come from that table. The data show more than 60,000 clones, with roughly nine tenths seen just once and approximately 16% held by the top ten.

The TCR was taken from a woman aged 80 or over with active or convalescent COVID-19. Input material: peripheral blood. This chain uses TRBV28 with TRBJ1-5; 8 bases align to TRBD1. CDR3 protein: CASSQTGVGNQPQHF. CDR3 DNA sequence: TGTGCCAGCAGTCAGACAGGGGTAGGCAATCAGCCCCAGCATTTT.